Below, one T cell receptor beta chain is given with its context. As originally analysed: Nucleated cell counts were estimated from reference gene primer amplification. Using immunoSEQ multiplex PCR, the repertoire was profiled, and TCRdb retains in-frame clones only, with some absent. That table is the source of V, J and clone size, and D and trimming were worked out from the DNA. Of approximately 300,000 clones listed, around four fifths were seen once; the top ten hold around 4.2%. The record originates from a study of blood T cell repertoires in COVID-19. The CDR3 is 11 amino acids. Between the trimmed V and J ends, which lost 6 bases and 4 bases, there was a span of 10 bases. From germline, CDR1 is DFQATT and CDR2 SNEGSKA (reference sequence).

V is TRBV20-1 and J is TRBJ2-7; D might be TRBD2 (5 bases). The sequencing sample was made of peripheral blood. The sequence came from a woman in her 50s with active or convalescent COVID-19. The CDR3 sequence is CSATRGYEQYF. CDR3 DNA: TGCAGTGCCACCAGAGGGTACGAGCAGTACTTC.